This T cell receptor (beta chain) was recovered during a study of shared clonotypes between healthy human individuals. The CDR3 is made up of 14 amino acids. Trimming pared 5 bases from V and 1 base from J, leaving 12 bases between. CDR1 and CDR2 from the germline V gene are SGHVS and FNYEAQ. Donors included only healthy HIV-negative adults lacking recent acute infections or vaccinations. This table comes from immunoSEQ multiplex PCR, and its TCRdb copy is limited to in-frame clones, with some not included. Among approximately 2.5 million clones, roughly nine tenths were seen once, and the ten largest hold over 0.12%.

The TCR sequence derives from a man aged 18 to 29 in good health. What was sequenced was naive CD4+ T cells sorted from blood. The subset denotes: CD45RA+ positively selected. V gene TRBV7-6 combines with J gene TRBJ2-7; D remains ambiguous. Here the CDR3 reads CASSRGRESYEQYF. CDR3 nucleotide sequence: TGTGCCAGCAGCCGCGGACGCGAATCCTACGAGCAGTACTTC.